This T cell receptor beta chain originates from a study of blood T cell repertoires in COVID-19. The Seattle patients, enrolled during active infection, were followed longitudinally. Method: immunoSEQ multiplex PCR; TCRdb's copy keeps in-frame clones and lacks some. The data show 200,000 to 300,000 clones, about nine tenths seen once. The V end lost 4 bases, the J end lost 6 bases, and 15 bases lay between the germline ends. The CDR3 runs 14 residues. CDR1 and CDR2 from the germline V gene are SEHNR and FQNEAQ (reference sequence). The clonotype comes from a person aged 18 to 30 with COVID-19, enrolled during active disease. The chain is built from TRBV7-9 and TRBJ1-1; D gene ambiguous. What was sequenced was peripheral blood. This CDR3 is CASSYIGSSPEAFF. The CDR3 coding sequence is TGTGCCAGCAGCTATATCGGGTCAAGCCCTGAAGCTTTCTTT. Full variable domain (missing parts from reference TRBV7-9 and TRBJ1-1): DTGVSQNPRHKITKRGQNVTFRCDPISEHNRLYWYRQTLGQGPEFLTYFQNEAQLEKSRLLSDRFSAERPKGSFSTLEIQRTEQGDSAMYLCASSYIGSSPEAFFGQGTRLTVV.